This TCR beta chain is drawn from a study of OX40 agonist ivuxolimab in advanced cancers. The overall study: Patients were treated with intravenous ivuxolimab, dosed at 0.01 to 10 mg/kg and infused every 2 weeks. Participants could have had prior anti-PD-1, anti-PD-L1 or anti-CTLA-4 therapy, and around 43% had some.

Blood specimens came from baseline, cycle 4 day 1, and cycle 7 day 1. Study observations and caveats: Part of the nonresponder group also had normalized T-cell clonal expansion that was low.

Generated by immunoSEQ multiplex PCR, the TCRdb table keeps only in-frame clones and is missing some. In the table there are approximately 130,000 clones, just over 90% of which are singletons. With regard to this clone: What it binds is unknown.

The sample was CD4+ or CD8+ T cells sorted from blood, taken in a trial of the OX40 agonist ivuxolimab. This sequence was found in an adult with an advanced solid tumor such as melanoma, head and neck, liver or kidney cancer.

CDR3 sequence: CASTRDGTDTQYF. The CDR3 DNA sequence: TGTGCCAGCACCCGGGACGGCACAGATACGCAGTATTTT. The chain carries TRBV6-5 and TRBJ2-3; the D gene could be TRBD1 or TRBD2 (5 bases each). The ends were cut back, 7 bases at V and 1 base at J, with 9 bases in the middle. This CDR3 comprises 13 residues. From germline, CDR1 is MNHEY and CDR2 SVGAGI.